One and the same sample provided the 2 T cell receptor beta chains below, sequenced in a study of T cell responses to AZD1222 COVID-19 vaccine. The data were produced by immunoSEQ multiplex PCR, yet TCRdb's version contains in-frame clones alone and is incomplete. The data show 110,000 to 150,000 clones, 85% to 90% seen once. The source was peripheral blood, collected 28 days after the second AZD1222 dose. Every receptor here comes from an adult who received the AZD1222 COVID-19 vaccine.

This rearrangement joins TRBV27 to TRBJ2-1; possible D gene TRBD2, 5 bases. V was pared by 6 bases and J by 1 base, with 22 bases between. The CDR3 totals 18 residues. Germline V gene lookup returns CDR1 MNHEY and CDR2 SMNVEV (reference sequence). Here the CDR3 DNA reads TGTGCCAGCAGCCTCAACATCCCCCAGCGGCAGTCCTACAATGAGCAGTTCTTC. It specifies CASSLNIPQRQSYNEQFF.

The chain combines TRBV6-8 with TRBJ1-2; D not certain. Trimming removed 10 bases at V and 2 bases at J, with 26 bases between. Germline V gene lookup returns CDR1 MNHGY and CDR2 SAAAGT. CDR3 size: 17 residues. The CDR3 region has the DNA TGTGCCAACCTAAACCGGGTTACCACCGCTCCGAACTATGGCTACACCTTC. Protein: CANLNRVTTAPNYGYTF.